What follows are 23 T cell receptor beta chains derived from one specimen sequenced in a study of T-cell memory formation after mild COVID-19. Each CDR3 protein gets one entry after TCRdb re-called the 5' RACE reads with MiXCR. This sample has under 550,000 distinct CDR3 sequences, with around a sixth found just once. Sequenced sample: PBMCs or a T cell subset sorted from them (not recorded which). Source of these receptors: an adult woman who had mild COVID-19 (a few samples of this study predate the infection). Cell type and time point are not known.

Many counts were recorded for this clonotype. This chain joins TRBV24-1 and TRBJ1-2; D is unresolved. The ends were cut back, 2 bases at V and 3 bases at J, with 15 bases in the middle. The CDR3 sequence is 16 residues long. The germline V gene has CDR1 KGHDR and CDR2 SFDVKD. CDR3 protein: CATSDSKGLRHYGYTF. In DNA form, the CDR3 reads TGTGCCACCAGTGATTCAAAGGGTCTCCGCCACTATGGCTACACCTTC.

The chain links TRBV12-3 or TRBV12-4 to TRBJ2-1, with a weak D call TRBD1 (6 bases). Trimming removed 3 bases from V and 4 bases from J, with 13 bases in between. The CDR3 has 15 amino acids. The CDR3 bases are TGTGCCAGCAGTTTTGTGGGGGCCGTATACAATGAGCAGTTCTTC. Amino acid sequence: CASSFVGAVYNEQFF.

V usage is TRBV11-2 and J usage is TRBJ1-6; possibly TRBD1 for D (5 bases). The CDR3 contains 13 residues. Trimming stripped 5 bases from V and 10 bases from J, with 12 bases between. CDR1 and CDR2 from the germline V gene are SGHAT and FQNNGV. The CDR3 sequence: CASSRGDGSPLHF. CDR3 coding DNA: TGTGCCAGCAGCAGGGGTGATGGCTCACCCCTCCACTTT.

This clonotype showed up just a few times. The V call is TRBV7-8, the J call TRBJ2-1; 8 nucleotides line up with TRBD1. The V and J ends lost 1 base and 6 bases, in that order; junction bases with no gene match: 8. CDR1 and CDR2 from the germline V gene are SGHVS and FQNEAQ. The CDR3 has 16 amino acids. The CDR3 DNA reads as TGTGCCAGCAGCTTAGAAACCGGGGACAGGTTCAATGAGCAGTTCTTC. It translates to CASSLETGDRFNEQFF.

In its sample, this clonotype was seen a few times. The V call is TRBV30, the J call TRBJ2-1; weak D call: TRBD1 (5 bases). CDR3 length: 14 residues. Germline V CDR1 and CDR2: GTSNPN, SVGIG (reference sequence). Trimming left V 3 bases short and J 3 bases short, with 12 bases between. The CDR3 protein is CAWRPGPSYNEQFF. The CDR3 DNA sequence: TGTGCCTGGAGACCAGGGCCGAGCTACAATGAGCAGTTCTTC. The full variable domain, in which reference TRBV30 and TRBJ2-1 provide the parts outside the CDR3, is SQTIHQWPATLVQPVGSPLSLECTVEGTSNPNLYWYRQAAGRGLQLLFYSVGIGQISSEVPQNLSASRPQDRQFILSSKKLLLSDSGFYLCAWRPGPSYNEQFFGPGTRLTVL.

The V gene is TRBV20-1, the J gene TRBJ1-5; 7 bases map to TRBD1. CDR3 length: 13 amino acids. Germline loops: CDR1 DFQATT, CDR2 SNEGSKA (reference sequence). The trim removed 5 bases at V and 9 bases at J, leaving 10 bases unmatched. CDR3 protein: CSARGQNMGPQHF. DNA of the CDR3: TGCAGTGCTCGGGGACAGAACATGGGGCCCCAGCATTTT.

This clonotype was picked up many times. The CDR3 spells CASSLGPGYEQYF. The CDR3 DNA sequence: TGTGCCAGCAGCTTAGGCCCGGGCTACGAGCAGTACTTC. The J gene is TRBJ2-7, the V gene TRBV7-2; unclear D gene. CDR3 size: 13 residues. CDR1 SGHTA and CDR2 FQGNSA come from the germline V gene. Trimming pared 1 base from V and 3 bases from J, leaving 7 bases between.

V usage is TRBV7-9 and J usage is TRBJ2-7; TRBD1 matches 7 bases. CDR1 is SEHNR and CDR2 is FQNEAQ in the germline V gene (reference sequence). The CDR3 is 15 residues long. The junction had 8 bases not matched to a gene; V was cut back by 6 bases and J by 0 bases. The chain's CDR3 is CASSFTGESSYEQYF. The CDR3, as DNA: TGTGCCAGCAGTTTTACAGGGGAAAGCTCCTACGAGCAGTACTTC.

In this sample, this clonotype turned up a few times. This rearrangement joins TRBV7-9 to TRBJ2-7; D may be TRBD2 (6 bases). Germline values: CDR1 SEHNR, CDR2 FQNEAQ (reference sequence). V shed 1 base and J shed 3 bases, with 16 bases lying between them. The CDR3 is 16 residues long. CDR3 region: CASSLGVGGMSYEQYF. In nucleotides, the CDR3 is TGTGCCAGCAGCTTAGGGGTGGGCGGGATGAGCTACGAGCAGTACTTC.

This clonotype was seen only a few times. The CDR3 DNA follows: TGCAGTGCTAGAGGGCGGGCGAGCTCCTACGAGCAGTACTTC. Translated: CSARGRASSYEQYF. V is TRBV20-1 and J is TRBJ2-7, with D possibly being TRBD2 (5 bases). The CDR3 loop spans 14 amino acids. The germline V gene has CDR1 DFQATT and CDR2 SNEGSKA (reference sequence). V was shortened by 1 base and J by 0 bases, with 10 bases between the two germline ends.

This clonotype came up a few times. The chain combines TRBV9 with TRBJ2-1; 8 nucleotides match TRBD1. J lost 5 bases, V lost 0 bases, and 4 bases had no gene match. Germline CDR1 SGDLS, CDR2 YYNGEE. The CDR3 loop spans 15 amino acids. DNA of the CDR3: TGTGCCAGCAGCGTAGGTCAGGGGGCCAACAATGAGCAGTTCTTC. It specifies CASSVGQGANNEQFF.

The rearrangement joins TRBV6-5 to TRBJ2-2; D gene uncertain. The germline gives CDR1 MNHEY, CDR2 SVGAGI. Trimming removed 5 bases from V and 3 bases from J, with 4 bases in between. The CDR3 runs 12 residues. The CDR3 is CASSAHTGELFF. The CDR3 nucleotides read TGTGCCAGCAGTGCCCACACCGGGGAGCTGTTTTTT.

There are a few counts of this clonotype. The rearrangement uses TRBV12-3 or TRBV12-4 and TRBJ1-5; D call uncertain. This CDR3 spans 13 amino acids. V lost 2 bases and J lost 7, with 9 bases in between. This chain's CDR3 is CASSLQASQPQHF. CDR3 nucleotides: TGTGCCAGCAGTTTACAGGCCTCCCAGCCCCAGCATTTT.

Only a few counts were recorded for this clonotype. The chain uses TRBV4-3 and TRBJ2-7; D might be TRBD2 (5 bases). Trimming shortened V by 1 base and J by 3 bases, and 10 bases separated the two germline ends. This CDR3 contains 14 residues. Germline assignment: CDR1 LGHNA and CDR2 YSLEER. Here the CDR3 DNA reads TGCGCCAGCAGCCAAGGGCTTAGCGACTACGAGCAGTACTTC. This codes for CASSQGLSDYEQYF.

This clonotype was seen more than once but under ten times. V gene TRBV7-9 combines with J gene TRBJ1-1; possibly TRBD1 for D (5 bases). Deletions cut 5 bases from V and 1 base from J, with 14 bases between. Looked up from germline, CDR1 is SEHNR and CDR2 is FQNEAQ (reference sequence). The CDR3 is 15 amino acids. CDR3 sequence reads: CASSQEAGENTEAFF. As DNA, the CDR3 is TGTGCCAGCAGCCAAGAGGCGGGGGAGAACACTGAAGCTTTCTTT.

V usage is TRBV6-2 or TRBV6-3 and J usage is TRBJ2-1, with D perhaps matching TRBD2 (5 bases). The CDR3 sequence is 13 residues long. V was shortened by 8 bases and J by 8 bases, with 16 bases between the two germline ends. Germline CDR1 MNHEY, CDR2 SVGEGT. For the CDR3, the DNA is TGTGCCAGCGGACTCGTAGAGGAGGATGAGCAGTTCTTC. It yields the protein CASGLVEEDEQFF.

The rearrangement uses TRBV7-9 and TRBJ2-5, with 13 bases that match TRBD2. Germline V gene data show CDR1 as SEHNR and CDR2 as FQNEAQ (reference sequence). The CDR3 runs 14 residues. The trim removed 4 bases at V and 5 bases at J, leaving 1 base unmatched. CDR3 sequence: CASSSTSGGETQYF. The CDR3 DNA follows: TGTGCCAGCAGCTCGACTAGCGGGGGGGAGACCCAGTACTTC.

The chain joins TRBV20-1 to TRBJ2-7; TRBD2 matches at 7 bases. The CDR3 length is 13 residues. Trimming cost V 6 bases and J 0 bases; bases outside gene matches: 5. Germline lookup yields CDR1 DFQATT and CDR2 SNEGSKA (reference sequence). The CDR3 here is CSALTSDSYEQYF. CDR3 bases: TGCAGTGCCCTTACTAGCGACTCCTACGAGCAGTACTTC.

The chain links TRBV29-1 to TRBJ2-1; D is possibly TRBD2 (7 bases). The CDR3 is 16 amino acids. Germline loops: CDR1 SQVTM, CDR2 ANQGSEA. The germline V and J ends were trimmed by 7 bases and 2 bases, with 21 bases remaining between them. The CDR3 DNA is TGCAGCGCCGACGGGGGGCCGGACACTGCCTACAATGAGCAGTTCTTC. Encoded protein: CSADGGPDTAYNEQFF.

This clonotype was seen a handful of times. V is TRBV6-5 and J is TRBJ2-7; TRBD2 might be the D (6 bases). Germline lookup yields CDR1 MNHEY and CDR2 SVGAGI. Trimming shortened V by 4 bases and J by 7 bases, and 14 bases separated the two germline ends. The CDR3 covers 13 residues. The CDR3 region has the DNA TGTGCCAGCAGTTCGGGGGACTGGAGGGAGCAGTACTTC. The encoded protein is CASSSGDWREQYF.

This clonotype showed up just a few times. This chain connects TRBV20-1 to TRBJ1-1; D call uncertain. V shed 3 bases and J shed 3 bases, with 8 bases lying between them. This CDR3 spans 12 amino acids. CDR1 and CDR2 from the germline V gene are DFQATT and SNEGSKA (reference sequence). For the CDR3, the DNA is TGCAGTGCTAGTCGCCCGGACACTGAAGCTTTCTTT. Amino acid sequence: CSASRPDTEAFF.

The J gene is TRBJ2-1, the V gene TRBV18; 12 bases match TRBD2. The CDR3 runs to 17 residues. J was trimmed by 0 bases and V by 3 bases; bases with no gene match: 3. Germline V CDR1 and CDR2: KGHSH, LQKENI. Here the CDR3 reads CASSPRTSGTSYNEQFF. The CDR3 DNA reads TGTGCCAGCTCACCTAGGACTAGCGGGACCTCCTACAATGAGCAGTTCTTC.

The chain has TRBV7-9 and TRBJ2-2; D possibly corresponds to TRBD2 (6 bases). This CDR3 is built from 16 residues. Germline CDR1 and CDR2: SEHNR and FQNEAQ (reference sequence). The ends were cut back, 5 bases at V and 0 bases at J, with 13 bases in the middle. CDR3 amino acids: CASSTGTATNTGELFF. CDR3 nucleotide sequence: TGTGCCAGCAGCACCGGGACTGCTACGAACACCGGGGAGCTGTTTTTT.